Following are 12 T cell receptor beta chains from one sample sequenced in a study of T-cell memory formation after mild COVID-19. Using its own MiXCR run on the 5' RACE reads, TCRdb lists one record per CDR3 protein. The table shows about 190,000 distinct CDR3 sequences, with approximately 16% occurring only once. Sequencing used PBMCs or a T cell subset sorted from them (not recorded which). The receptors come from an adult woman who had mild COVID-19 (a few samples of this study predate the infection). Cell type and time point are not known.

The chain joins TRBV4-3 to TRBJ2-7; the D call may be TRBD1 or TRBD2 (6 bases each). Germline V gene lookup returns CDR1 LGHNA and CDR2 YSLEER. The CDR3 spans 14 residues. V gave up 0 bases and J gave up 9 bases, with 15 bases separating them. This CDR3 is CASSQDRESDRQYF. The CDR3 nucleotides are TGCGCCAGCAGCCAAGATCGGGAGTCGGACAGGCAGTACTTC.

This chain connects TRBV10-3 to TRBJ2-3, with 8 nucleotides matching TRBD2. Germline trimming cut 2 bases from V and 4 bases from J; bases unmatched to any gene: 8. This CDR3 has 16 residues. Germline V gene lookup returns CDR1 ENHRY and CDR2 SYGVKD. This CDR3 reads CAISEPGLGVPDTQYF. The CDR3 bases are TGTGCCATCAGTGAGCCGGGACTAGGGGTCCCAGATACGCAGTATTTT.

A few counts support this clonotype. V usage is TRBV20-1 and J usage is TRBJ2-3, with TRBD2 matching 16 bases. Germline V gene data show CDR1 as DFQATT and CDR2 as SNEGSKA (reference sequence). With V trimmed by 5 bases and J by 5 bases, 7 bases remained unmatched. The CDR3 consists of 16 residues. CDR3 nucleotide sequence: TGCAGTGCTCCGGGGACTAGCGGGGGGGCGGGAGATACGCAGTATTTT. Its protein is CSAPGTSGGAGDTQYF.

The chain has TRBV10-3 and TRBJ1-5, with 9 bases that match TRBD1. The trim removed 8 bases at V and 5 bases at J, leaving 4 bases unmatched. Germline values: CDR1 ENHRY, CDR2 SYGVKD. The CDR3 contains 13 residues. CDR3 DNA sequence: TGTGCCATCCGGGACAGGGCTGATCAGCCCCAGCATTTT. Its translation is CAIRDRADQPQHF.

This clonotype was observed a few times. J is TRBJ1-2 and V is TRBV6-5; D not certain. The V and J ends lost 6 bases and 4 bases respectively, with 15 bases between them. There are 14 residues in the CDR3. Per the germline V gene, CDR1 is MNHEY and CDR2 is SVGAGI. CDR3 DNA: TGTGCCAGCAGCCCTCGGGCAGGACGCTATGGCTACACCTTC. Translating gives CASSPRAGRYGYTF.

On this clonotype itself: This is likely a read error, given that the CDR3 carries no conserved phenylalanine or tryptophan at its end. The DNA is left out, because the CDR3 cannot be placed on it with certainty; the CDR3 is given as TCRdb lists it. V gene TRBV21-1 combines with J gene TRBJ1-2; the table's D gene call, TRBD1, was not cross checked with the DNA. TRBV21-1 is marked as a pseudogene. The CDR3 adds up to 11 amino acids, both ends counted. CDR3 protein: CASSKRGTPTV.

This clonotype appeared a few times. The J gene is TRBJ2-5, the V gene TRBV7-2; tentative D call: TRBD1 (6 bases). The CDR3 length is 14 residues. Germline V gene sequence: CDR1 SGHTA, CDR2 FQGNSA. V was pared by 5 bases and J by 5 bases, with 15 bases between. Written as DNA, the CDR3 is TGTGCCAGCAGCCCAGGGGCACCTGGGGAGACCCAGTACTTC. Translating gives CASSPGAPGETQYF.

This clonotype was detected many times. The CDR3 DNA sequence: TGTGCCACCAGTGACCCCGGGCCCGCAAACTCAGATACGCAGTATTTT. Protein product: CATSDPGPANSDTQYF. The chain uses TRBV24-1 and TRBJ2-3, with D hard to call. The ends were cut back, 4 bases at V and 4 bases at J, with 17 bases in the middle. CDR1 and CDR2 from the germline V gene are KGHDR and SFDVKD. The CDR3 spans 16 residues.

The chain combines TRBV30 with TRBJ2-7; 9 bases match TRBD1. Germline loops: CDR1 GTSNPN, CDR2 SVGIG (reference sequence). The CDR3 is made up of 14 amino acids. The junction had 3 bases not matched to a gene; V was cut back by 3 bases and J by 0 bases. CDR3 DNA sequence: TGTGCCTGGAGGGGACAGGGTAGCTCCTACGAGCAGTACTTC. Translated: CAWRGQGSSYEQYF.

This clonotype was counted only a few times. This chain connects TRBV12-3 or TRBV12-4 to TRBJ2-6; TRBD1 matches 11 bases. Trimming took 6 bases from V and 1 from J; bases not matched to a gene: 8. CDR3 size: 18 residues. The CDR3 DNA reads as TGTGCCAGCAGCTTGGCCGGGACAGGGGGGTCTGGGGCCAACGTCCTGACTTTC. Translation: CASSLAGTGGSGANVLTF.

The sample holds a few counts of this clonotype. This rearrangement joins TRBV4-3 to TRBJ2-3; D possibly corresponds to TRBD1 (6 bases). The V gene lost 1 base and the J gene lost 0 bases, with 11 bases spanning the gap. Germline V lookup: CDR1 LGHNA, CDR2 YSLEER. This CDR3 is built from 16 residues. CDR3 sequence: CASSQAPGHSTDTQYF. DNA for the CDR3: TGCGCCAGCAGCCAAGCTCCGGGACACAGCACAGATACGCAGTATTTT.

This rearrangement joins TRBV7-2 to TRBJ2-7; TRBD2 might be the D (6 bases). The CDR3 is 13 residues long. Germline V CDR1 and CDR2: SGHTA, FQGNSA. V lost 1 base and J lost 5, with 9 bases in between. CDR3 in amino acids: CASSLGWRDEQYF. CDR3 DNA sequence: TGTGCCAGCAGCTTAGGGTGGAGGGACGAGCAGTACTTC. Full variable domain (missing parts from reference TRBV7-2 and TRBJ2-7): GAGVSQSPSNKVTEKGKDVELRCDPISGHTALYWYRQSLGQGLEFLIYFQGNSAPDKSGLPSDRFSAERTGGSVSTLTIQRTQQEDSAVYLCASSLGWRDEQYFGPGTRLTVT.